This TCR beta chain was sequenced in a study of T cells expressing NK-cell markers. The germline gives CDR1 SEHNR, CDR2 FQNEAQ (reference sequence). This CDR3 spans 11 amino acids. From the 5' RACE reads, TCRdb lists one entry per CDR3 protein and no DNA. This sample carries approximately 170,000 distinct CDR3 sequences, with 20% to 25% going to the ten biggest clones. Sequenced: blood T cells: a sorted CD56 or NKG2C T cell subset, CD4+ or CD8+ T cells, or bulk PBMC T cells (not recorded which). The receptor's source is a man between 18 and 69 years old in good health. This chain connects TRBV7-9 to TRBJ2-3; TCRdb designates TRBD2, a call that cannot be tested without DNA. CDR3 loop: CASSQGGPSYF. Variable domain in full (rest from reference TRBV7-9 and TRBJ2-3): DTGVSQNPRHKITKRGQNVTFRCDPISEHNRLYWYRQTLGQGPEFLTYFQNEAQLEKSRLLSDRFSAERPKGSFSTLEIQRTEQGDSAMYLCASSQGGPSYFGPGTRLTVL.